Listed below are T cell receptor beta chains from one sample, sequenced in a study of cytomegalovirus exposure and HLA in healthy donors. Assay: immunoSEQ multiplex PCR; the TCRdb copy retains only in-frame clones and omits some. The sample lists roughly 120,000 clones; approximately 61% were seen once. Input material: PBMCs. These receptors all stem from a man aged 25 to 40 in good health and CMV-seropositive. The CDR3 runs from the conserved cysteine through the conserved F or W. A D gene is named only where the DNA matches it firmly. Part of the rows lack a size; the others show once, few, many or a class for expanded clones.

CDR3nt	CDR3aa	d_gene	abundance	v_gene	j_gene
TGTGCCAGCAGGGCAGGAGGGAGCACAGATACGCAGTATTTT	CASRAGGSTDTQYF	.	few	TRBV27	TRBJ2-3
TGTGCCAGCAGGGACAGCGTCAATGAAAAACTGTTTTTT	CASRDSVNEKLFF	.	.	TRBV28	TRBJ1-4
TGCGCCAGCAGCTTGCTTTTAAACTCCTACAATGAGCAGTTCTTC	CASSLLLNSYNEQFF	.	.	TRBV5-1	TRBJ2-1
TGTGCCAGCAGCTTGAAGGGGGCTTCACTTACTGGAAACACCATATATTTT	CASSLKGASLTGNTIYF	TRBD1	.	TRBV5-6	TRBJ1-3
TGTGCCAGCAGCTTAGCTGGAGCCTACGAGCAGTACTTC	CASSLAGAYEQYF	.	.	TRBV7-9	TRBJ2-7
TGTGCCAGCAGCCTCGGAGCTTCCTATGGCTACACCTTC	CASSLGASYGYTF	.	.	TRBV7-9	TRBJ1-2
TGTGCCAGCTCAAGCGGGAGTGAGGGTGTCAATGAGCAGTTCTTC	CASSSGSEGVNEQFF	TRBD2	few	TRBV13	TRBJ2-1
TGTTCCAGCAGCGGCTGGACAGGGGAGGACGAGCAGTACTTC	CSSSGWTGEDEQYF	TRBD1	.	TRBV7-9	TRBJ2-7
TGTGCCAGCAGCTTAGGATCGGCGACACAAGAGACCCAGTACTTC	CASSLGSATQETQYF	.	.	TRBV7-2	TRBJ2-5
TGTGCCAGCAGGGACAGGCAGCCTAATGAAAATGAGCAGTTCTTC	CASRDRQPNENEQFF	TRBD1	once	TRBV2	TRBJ2-1
TGTTCCAGCAGCCGGACAGTTCGTGGCTACACCTTC	CSSSRTVRGYTF	.	.	TRBV7-9	TRBJ1-2
TGCGCCAGCAGCTTGCCCCGGGAGACCTACGAGCAGTACTTC	CASSLPRETYEQYF	.	.	TRBV5-1	TRBJ2-7
TGTGCCAGCAGCCCAAGCGGGAGGGTAAATGAGCAGTTCTTC	CASSPSGRVNEQFF	TRBD2	.	TRBV11-3	TRBJ2-1
TGTGCCAGCAGCGTGACTAGCGGGAGAGAAGATGAGCAGTTCTTC	CASSVTSGREDEQFF	TRBD2	.	TRBV9	TRBJ2-1
TGCGCCAGCAGCTTCGGGACTAGCGGGACACCTTCCTACGAGCAGTACTTC	CASSFGTSGTPSYEQYF	TRBD2	few	TRBV5-1	TRBJ2-7